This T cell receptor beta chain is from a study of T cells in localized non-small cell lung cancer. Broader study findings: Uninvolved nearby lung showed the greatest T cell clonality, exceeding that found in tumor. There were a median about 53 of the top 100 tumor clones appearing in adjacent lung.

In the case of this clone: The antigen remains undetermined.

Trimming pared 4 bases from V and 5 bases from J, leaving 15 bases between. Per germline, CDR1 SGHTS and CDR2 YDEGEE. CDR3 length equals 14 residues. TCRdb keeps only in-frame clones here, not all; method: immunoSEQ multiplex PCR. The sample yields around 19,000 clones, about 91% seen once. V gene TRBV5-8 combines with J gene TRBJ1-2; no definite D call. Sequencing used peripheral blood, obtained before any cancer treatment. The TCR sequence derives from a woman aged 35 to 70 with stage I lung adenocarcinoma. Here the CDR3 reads CASSQGRGNYGYTF. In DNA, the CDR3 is TGTGCCAGCAGCCAAGGGAGAGGGAATTATGGCTACACCTTC.